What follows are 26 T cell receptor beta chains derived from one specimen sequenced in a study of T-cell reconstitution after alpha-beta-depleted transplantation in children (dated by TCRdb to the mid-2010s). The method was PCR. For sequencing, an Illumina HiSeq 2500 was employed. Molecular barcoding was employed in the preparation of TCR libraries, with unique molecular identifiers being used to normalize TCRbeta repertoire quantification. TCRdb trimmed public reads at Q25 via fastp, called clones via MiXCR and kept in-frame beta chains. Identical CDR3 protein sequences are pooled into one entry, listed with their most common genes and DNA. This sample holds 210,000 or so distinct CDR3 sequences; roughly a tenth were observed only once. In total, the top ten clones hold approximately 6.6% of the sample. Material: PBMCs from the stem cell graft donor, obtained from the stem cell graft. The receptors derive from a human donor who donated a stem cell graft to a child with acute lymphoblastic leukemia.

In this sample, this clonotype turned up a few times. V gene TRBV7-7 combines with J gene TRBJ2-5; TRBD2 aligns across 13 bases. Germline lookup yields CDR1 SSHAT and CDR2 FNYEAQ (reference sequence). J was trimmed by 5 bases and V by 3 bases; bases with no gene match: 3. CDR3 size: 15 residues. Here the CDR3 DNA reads TGTGCCAGCAGCTTGGGACTAGCGGGGCTCGAGACCCAGTACTTC. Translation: CASSLGLAGLETQYF.

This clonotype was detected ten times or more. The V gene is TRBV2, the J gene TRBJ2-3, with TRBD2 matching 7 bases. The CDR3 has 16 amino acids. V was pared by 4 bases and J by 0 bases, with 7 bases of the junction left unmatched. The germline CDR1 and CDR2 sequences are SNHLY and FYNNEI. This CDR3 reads CASSVSRGESTDTQYF. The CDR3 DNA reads TGTGCCAGCAGTGTGTCCCGGGGGGAGAGCACAGATACGCAGTATTTT.

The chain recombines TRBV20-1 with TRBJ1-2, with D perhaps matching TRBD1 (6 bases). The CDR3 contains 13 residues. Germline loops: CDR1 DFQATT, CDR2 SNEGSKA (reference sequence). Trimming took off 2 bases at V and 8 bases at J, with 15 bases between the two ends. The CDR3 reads CSARSTGRLGYTF. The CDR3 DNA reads TGCAGTGCTAGATCCACAGGGAGATTAGGCTACACCTTC.

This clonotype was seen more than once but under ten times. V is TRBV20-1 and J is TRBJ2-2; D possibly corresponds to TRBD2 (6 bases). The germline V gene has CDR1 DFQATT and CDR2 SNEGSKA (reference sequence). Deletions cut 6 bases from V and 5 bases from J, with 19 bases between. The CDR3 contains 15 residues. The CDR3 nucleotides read TGCAGTGCCGAACCTTTAGCGGATACGACCGGGGAGCTGTTTTTT. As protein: CSAEPLADTTGELFF.

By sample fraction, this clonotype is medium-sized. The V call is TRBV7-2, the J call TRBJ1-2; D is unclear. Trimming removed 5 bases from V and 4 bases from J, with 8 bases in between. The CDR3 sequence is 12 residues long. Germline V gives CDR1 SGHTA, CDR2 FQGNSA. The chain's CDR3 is CASSPQGYGYTF. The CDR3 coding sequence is TGTGCCAGCAGCCCGCAAGGCTATGGCTACACCTTC.

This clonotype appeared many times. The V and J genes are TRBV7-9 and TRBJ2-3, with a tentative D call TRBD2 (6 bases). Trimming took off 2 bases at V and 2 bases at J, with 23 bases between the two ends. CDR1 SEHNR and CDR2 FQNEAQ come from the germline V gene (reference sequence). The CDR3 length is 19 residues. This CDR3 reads CASSLMLAWRSSPTDTQYF. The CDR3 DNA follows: TGTGCCAGCAGCTTAATGCTAGCGTGGCGCTCCTCGCCCACAGATACGCAGTATTTT.

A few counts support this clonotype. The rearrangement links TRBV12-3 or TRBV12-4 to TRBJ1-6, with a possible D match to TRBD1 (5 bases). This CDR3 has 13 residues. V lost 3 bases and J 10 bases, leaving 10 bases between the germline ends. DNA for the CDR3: TGTGCCAGCAGTTTGCAGGGAACATCACCCCTCCACTTT. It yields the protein CASSLQGTSPLHF.

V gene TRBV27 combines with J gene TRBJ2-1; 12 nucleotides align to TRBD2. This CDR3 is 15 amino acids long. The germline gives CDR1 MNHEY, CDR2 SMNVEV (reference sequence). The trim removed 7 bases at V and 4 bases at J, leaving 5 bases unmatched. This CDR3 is CASTQLAGGYNEQFF. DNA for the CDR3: TGTGCCAGCACCCAACTAGCGGGGGGTTACAATGAGCAGTTCTTC.

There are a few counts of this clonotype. CDR3 nucleotides: TGCGCCAGCAGCTGGGACAGGGCCCACACTGAAGCTTTCTTT. Protein product: CASSWDRAHTEAFF. The chain employs TRBV5-1 and TRBJ1-1; TRBD1 agrees at 9 bases. Trimming at V came to 3 bases and at J to 3 bases, leaving 3 bases not matched to a gene. CDR1 is SGHRS, CDR2 YFSETQ, per germline. The CDR3 extends over 14 amino acids.

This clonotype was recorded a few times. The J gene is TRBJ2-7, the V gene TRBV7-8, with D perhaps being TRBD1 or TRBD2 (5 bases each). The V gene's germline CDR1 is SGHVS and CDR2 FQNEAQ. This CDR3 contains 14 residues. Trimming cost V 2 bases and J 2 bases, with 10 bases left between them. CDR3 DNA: TGTGCCAGCAGCTTATCGAGGGGACCCTACGAGCAGTACTTC. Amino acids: CASSLSRGPYEQYF.

The CDR3 DNA follows: TGCAGTGCTGCACTAGAGTCCTACGAGCAGTACTTC. It specifies CSAALESYEQYF. The chain links TRBV20-1 to TRBJ2-7; TRBD2 is a possible D gene (5 bases). From germline, CDR1 is DFQATT and CDR2 SNEGSKA (reference sequence). Trimming pared 5 bases from V and 1 base from J, leaving 9 bases between. The CDR3 has 12 amino acids.

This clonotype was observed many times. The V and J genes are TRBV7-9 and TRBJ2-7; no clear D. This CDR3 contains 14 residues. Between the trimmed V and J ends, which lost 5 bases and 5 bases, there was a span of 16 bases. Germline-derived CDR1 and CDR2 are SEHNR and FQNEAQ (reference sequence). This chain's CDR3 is CASSRRHGTDEQYF. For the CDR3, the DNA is TGTGCCAGCAGCCGACGGCACGGTACGGACGAGCAGTACTTC.

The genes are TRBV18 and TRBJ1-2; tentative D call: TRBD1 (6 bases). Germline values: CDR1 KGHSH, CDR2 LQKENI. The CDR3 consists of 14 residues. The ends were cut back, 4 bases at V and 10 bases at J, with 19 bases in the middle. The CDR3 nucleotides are TGTGCCAGCTCACAAGACAGGACCTCGAAAACCTACACCTTC. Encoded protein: CASSQDRTSKTYTF.

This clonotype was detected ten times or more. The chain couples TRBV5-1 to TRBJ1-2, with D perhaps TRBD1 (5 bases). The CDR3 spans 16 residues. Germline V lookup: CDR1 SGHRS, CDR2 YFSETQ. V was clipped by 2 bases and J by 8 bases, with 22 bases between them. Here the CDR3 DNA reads TGCGCCAGCAGCTTCGAAGCTGGGACCGACGGTTTGGGCTACACCTTC. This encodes CASSFEAGTDGLGYTF.

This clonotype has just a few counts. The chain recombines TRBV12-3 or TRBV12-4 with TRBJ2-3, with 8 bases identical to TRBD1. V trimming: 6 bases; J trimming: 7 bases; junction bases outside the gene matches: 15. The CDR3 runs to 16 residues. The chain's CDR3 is CASSHPDRGSGYTQYF. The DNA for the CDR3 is TGTGCCAGCAGCCATCCCGACAGGGGCAGTGGATATACGCAGTATTTT.

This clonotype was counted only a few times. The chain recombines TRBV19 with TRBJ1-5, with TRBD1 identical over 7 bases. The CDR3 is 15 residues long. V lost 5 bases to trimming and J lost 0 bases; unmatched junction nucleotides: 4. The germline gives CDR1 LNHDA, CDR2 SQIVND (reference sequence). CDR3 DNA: TGTGCCAGTAGTGCGGGACAGTTTAGCAATCAGCCCCAGCATTTT. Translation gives CASSAGQFSNQPQHF.

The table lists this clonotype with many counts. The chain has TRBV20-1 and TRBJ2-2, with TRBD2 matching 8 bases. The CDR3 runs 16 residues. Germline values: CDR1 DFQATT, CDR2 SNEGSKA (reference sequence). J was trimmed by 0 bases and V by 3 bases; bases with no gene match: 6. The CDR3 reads CSASTWTSTNTGELFF. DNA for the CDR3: TGCAGTGCTAGCACCTGGACTAGCACGAACACCGGGGAGCTGTTTTTT.

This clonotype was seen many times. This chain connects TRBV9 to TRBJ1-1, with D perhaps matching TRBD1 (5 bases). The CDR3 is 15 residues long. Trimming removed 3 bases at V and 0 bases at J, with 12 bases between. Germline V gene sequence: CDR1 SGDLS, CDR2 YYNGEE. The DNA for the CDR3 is TGTGCCAGCAGCGGCGGGGGACTCTTGAACACTGAAGCTTTCTTT. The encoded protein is CASSGGGLLNTEAFF.

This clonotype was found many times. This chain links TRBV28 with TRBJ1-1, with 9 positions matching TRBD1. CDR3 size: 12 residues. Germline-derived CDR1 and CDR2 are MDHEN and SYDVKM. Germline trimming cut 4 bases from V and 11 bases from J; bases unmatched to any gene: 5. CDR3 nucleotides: TGTGCCAGCAGTTCAGACAGGGGGGGTGCTTTCTTT. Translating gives CASSSDRGGAFF.

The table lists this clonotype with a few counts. The CDR3 region is CASSLVVNYDAAFF. The DNA for the CDR3 is TGTGCCAGCAGTTTAGTGGTCAACTACGATGCAGCTTTCTTT. V and J are TRBV12-3 or TRBV12-4 and TRBJ1-1; D unclear. This CDR3 is 14 amino acids long. V was pared by 1 base and J by 10 bases, with 16 bases between.

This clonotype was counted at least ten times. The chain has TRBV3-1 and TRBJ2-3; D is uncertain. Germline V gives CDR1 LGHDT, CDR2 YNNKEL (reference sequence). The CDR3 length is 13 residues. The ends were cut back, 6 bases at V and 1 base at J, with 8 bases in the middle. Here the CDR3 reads CASSRGRTDTQYF. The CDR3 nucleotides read TGTGCCAGCAGTCGAGGCCGCACAGATACGCAGTATTTT.

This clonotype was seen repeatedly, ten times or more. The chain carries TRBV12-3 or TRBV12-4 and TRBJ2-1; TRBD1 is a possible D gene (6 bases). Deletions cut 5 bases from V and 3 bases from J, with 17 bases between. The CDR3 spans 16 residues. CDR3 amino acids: CASSPLEGGIYNEQFF. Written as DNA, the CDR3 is TGTGCCAGCAGTCCCCTTGAAGGGGGTATCTACAATGAGCAGTTCTTC.

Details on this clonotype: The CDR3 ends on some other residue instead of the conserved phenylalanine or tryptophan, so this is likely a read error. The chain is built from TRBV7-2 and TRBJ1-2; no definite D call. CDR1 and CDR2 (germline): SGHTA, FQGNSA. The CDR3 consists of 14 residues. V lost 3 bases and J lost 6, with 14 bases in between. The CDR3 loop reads CASSLGSVWNGYTI. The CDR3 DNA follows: TGTGCCAGCAGCTTGGGCAGTGTGTGGAATGGCTACACCATC.

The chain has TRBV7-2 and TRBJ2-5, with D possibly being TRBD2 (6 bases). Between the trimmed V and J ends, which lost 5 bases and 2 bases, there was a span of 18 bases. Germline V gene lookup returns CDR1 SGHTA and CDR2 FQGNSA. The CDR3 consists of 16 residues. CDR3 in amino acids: CASSLSGGAQQETQYF. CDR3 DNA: TGTGCCAGCAGCCTGTCTGGCGGGGCCCAGCAAGAGACCCAGTACTTC.

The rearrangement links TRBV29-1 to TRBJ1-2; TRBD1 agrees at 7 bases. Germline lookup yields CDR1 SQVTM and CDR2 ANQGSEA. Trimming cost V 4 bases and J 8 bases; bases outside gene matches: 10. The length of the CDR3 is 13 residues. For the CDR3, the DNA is TGCAGCGTTGCCATAGACAGGGAGTACGGCTACACCTTC. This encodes CSVAIDREYGYTF.

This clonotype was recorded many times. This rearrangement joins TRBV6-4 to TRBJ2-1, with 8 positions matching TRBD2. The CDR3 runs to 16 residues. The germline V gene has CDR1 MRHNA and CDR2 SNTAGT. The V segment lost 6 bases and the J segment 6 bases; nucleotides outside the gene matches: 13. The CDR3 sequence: CASRDLRGLVLNEQFF. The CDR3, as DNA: TGTGCCAGCAGAGATCTCCGGGGACTAGTGCTCAATGAGCAGTTCTTC.